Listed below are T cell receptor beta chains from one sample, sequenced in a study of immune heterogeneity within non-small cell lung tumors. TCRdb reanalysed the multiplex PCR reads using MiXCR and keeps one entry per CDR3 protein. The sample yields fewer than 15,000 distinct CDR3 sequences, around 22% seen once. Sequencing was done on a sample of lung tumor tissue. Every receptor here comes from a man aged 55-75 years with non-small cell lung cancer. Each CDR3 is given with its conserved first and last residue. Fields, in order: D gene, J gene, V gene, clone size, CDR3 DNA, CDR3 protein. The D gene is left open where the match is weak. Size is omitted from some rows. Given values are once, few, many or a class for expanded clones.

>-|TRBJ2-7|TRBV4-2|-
TGTGCCAGCAGCCAAGTAGTCGGATACGAGCAGTACTTC
CASSQVVGYEQYF
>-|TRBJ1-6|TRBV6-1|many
TGTGCCAGCAACCCGGCGGGGGTTAATTCACCCCTCCACTTT
CASNPAGVNSPLHF
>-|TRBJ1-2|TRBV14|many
TGTGCCAGCAGCCAAGCGGCTAGAACCGGCGGCTACACCTTC
CASSQAARTGGYTF
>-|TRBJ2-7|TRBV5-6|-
TGTGCCAGCAGCTTGGCCAATTATTTGAGGGAGCAGTACTTC
CASSLANYLREQYF
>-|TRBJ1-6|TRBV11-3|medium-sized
TGTGCCAGCAGCGCCGGATCCACTTCACCCCTCCACTTT
CASSAGSTSPLHF
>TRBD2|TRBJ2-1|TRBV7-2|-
TGTGCCAGCAGCTCAGGAGTAGCGGGTGGGAATGAGCAGTTCTTC
CASSSGVAGGNEQFF
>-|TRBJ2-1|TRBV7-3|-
TGTGCCAGCAGCTTAGCTTTTGGGACTGCCTATGAGCAGTTCTTC
CASSLAFGTAYEQFF
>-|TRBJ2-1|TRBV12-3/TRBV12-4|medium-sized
TGTGCCAGCAGTTTAGCCACAGATATGCTGACCTACAATGAGCAGTTCTTC
CASSLATDMLTYNEQFF
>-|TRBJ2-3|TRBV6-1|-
TGTGCCAGCAGTCCTCCTGCAGGTTTTCTCGCAGATACGCAGTATTTT
CASSPPAGFLADTQYF
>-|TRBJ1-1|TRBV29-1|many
TGCAGCGTGATAATTACTGAAGCTTTCTTT
CSVIITEAFF
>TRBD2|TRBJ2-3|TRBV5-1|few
TGCGCCAGCAGCTCGGGACTAGCGGACCACTTCACAGATACGCAGTATTTT
CASSSGLADHFTDTQYF
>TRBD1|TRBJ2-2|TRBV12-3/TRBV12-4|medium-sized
TGTGCCAGCAGTCGGACAGGGGATACCGGGGAGCTGTTTTTT
CASSRTGDTGELFF
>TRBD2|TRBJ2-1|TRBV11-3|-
TGTGCCAGCAGCTTGGTACTAGCGGGAGTCTACAATGAGCAGTTCTTC
CASSLVLAGVYNEQFF
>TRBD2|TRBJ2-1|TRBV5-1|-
TGCGCCAGCAGCGTCACTAGCGGGGGGTACAATGAGCAGTTCTTC
CASSVTSGGYNEQFF
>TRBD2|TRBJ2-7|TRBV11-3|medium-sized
TGTGCCAGCAGCTTAGATTTCGGCGGGGGATACTCCTACGAGCAGTACTTC
CASSLDFGGGYSYEQYF
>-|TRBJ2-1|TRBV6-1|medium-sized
TGTGCCAGCAGCGCTGGAAAGAGCTCCTACAATGAGCAGTTCTTC
CASSAGKSSYNEQFF
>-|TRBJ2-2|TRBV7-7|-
TGTGCCAGCAGCCTCGCGGGACTTGGGACCGGGGAGCTGTTTTTT
CASSLAGLGTGELFF
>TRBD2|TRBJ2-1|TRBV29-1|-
TGCAGCGTTGAGGGTGTGTCCGGGAGGGCCCTGAATGAGCAGTTCTTC
CSVEGVSGRALNEQFF
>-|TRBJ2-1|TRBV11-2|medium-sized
TGTGCCAGCAGCTTAGGCGTGGGAGTAGGAGTTTTTGAGCAGTTCTTC
CASSLGVGVGVFEQFF
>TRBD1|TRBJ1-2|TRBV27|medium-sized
TGTGCCAGCAGCAGACAGGGCGCGACCTATGGCTACACCTTC
CASSRQGATYGYTF
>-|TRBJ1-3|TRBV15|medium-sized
TGTGCCACCAGCAAAACGGGAAACACCATATATTTT
CATSKTGNTIYF
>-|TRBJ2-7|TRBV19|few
TGTGCCAGTAGTAATCCGGGACTTACCTACGAGCAGTACTTC
CASSNPGLTYEQYF
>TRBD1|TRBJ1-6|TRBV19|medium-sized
TGTGCCAGTACCAGACAGGGGCTTGCAGGGAGTAATTCACCCCTCCACTTT
CASTRQGLAGSNSPLHF
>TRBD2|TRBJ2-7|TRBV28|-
TGCGCCAGCATTTTAGGCGGGAGGGCGTCCTACGAGCAGTACTTC
CASILGGRASYEQYF
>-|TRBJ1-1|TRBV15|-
TGTGCCACAGACAAGGGGGGAACTGAAGCTTTCTTT
CATDKGGTEAFF
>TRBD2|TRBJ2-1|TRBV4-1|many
TGCGCCAGCAGCCAACAAAGCGGGGCCCCCTACAATGAGCAGTTCTTC
CASSQQSGAPYNEQFF
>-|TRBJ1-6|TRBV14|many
TGTGCCAGCAGCCAAGAAATGGATTCACCCCTCCACTTT
CASSQEMDSPLHF
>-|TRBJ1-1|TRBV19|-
TGTGCCAGTAGTTTAAGTTTGAACACTGAAGCTTTCTTT
CASSLSLNTEAFF
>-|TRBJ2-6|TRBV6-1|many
TGTGCCAGCACTCGAGTTGGGGCCAACGTCCTGACTTTC
CASTRVGANVLTF
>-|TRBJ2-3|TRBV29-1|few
TGCAGCGCGGACCTCACAGATACGCAGTATTTT
CSADLTDTQYF
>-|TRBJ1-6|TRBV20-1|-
TGCAGTGCTAGAGAAGGGACGTATTCACCCTTCCACTTT
CSAREGTYSPFHF
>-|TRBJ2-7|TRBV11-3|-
TGTGCCAGCAGCTCCAGGGGTCCCTACGAGCAGTACTTC
CASSSRGPYEQYF